This T cell receptor (beta chain) originates from a study of blood T cells in healthy people across ages. It was with a sample-barcoded 5' primer and a J-beta primer mix that a second PCR of roughly 7 to 12 cycles was run. TCRdb fed the 5' RACE reads into MiXCR, producing one record per CDR3 protein. This table has approximately 880,000 distinct CDR3 sequences, around 48% appearing once. Germline CDR1 is SEHNR and CDR2 is FQNEAQ (reference sequence). CDR3 length: 12 residues. V lost 1 base to trimming and J lost 8 bases, with 8 bases between them. For every donor, a draw yielded 8.5 to 10 milliliters of peripheral blood.

The receptor's source is a man aged 25 to 45 in good health. Source material: blood. This chain connects TRBV7-9 to TRBJ1-1; D uncertain. The CDR3 nucleotides are TGTGCCAGCAGCTTAGTGAGGGAAGAAGCTTTCTTT. Translating gives CASSLVREEAFF.